The clone carrying this T cell receptor beta chain was seen only once. Its antigen is currently unknown. This specimen includes other DNA sequences encoding the same CDR3. The PCR had 60 Vbeta and 13 Jbeta primers. The data were produced by immunoSEQ multiplex PCR, yet TCRdb's version contains in-frame clones alone and is incomplete. The sample has 150,000 to 200,000 clones, 77% seen once; the top ten hold roughly 3%. These data come from a study of cytomegalovirus exposure and HLA in healthy donors. Turning to the study itself: The study placed approximately 80% of its approximately 430 genotyped donors in the Caucasian-associated ancestry cluster. Whole-study findings and limits: In an earlier analysis, in 587 donors, most V segments appeared productive either ~90% or ~30% of the time. Overall, roughly 160 TCR beta chains were annotated as cytomegalovirus-associated.

Germline CDR1 SGHTA, CDR2 FQGNSA. With V trimmed by 1 base and J by 4 bases, 0 bases remained unmatched. CDR3 length equals 13 residues. The gene calls are TRBV7-2 and TRBJ2-7, with 8 bases identical to TRBD2. The sequence came from a female donor in good health and CMV-seronegative. Material: PBMCs. The CDR3 DNA reads TGTGCCAGCAGCTTAGGCGGGGGGTACGAGCAGTACTTC. Residues: CASSLGGGYEQYF.